This T cell receptor (beta chain) was documented in a study of identical twins. For this clonotype: Its antigen remains unknown.

General study findings and limits: The same donors were not followed; conclusions instead depended on cross-sectional statistical analysis.

Germline CDR1 reads SGHRS; CDR2 reads YFSETQ. Germline trimming cut 0 bases from V and 6 bases from J; bases unmatched to any gene: 3. This CDR3 spans 14 amino acids. Via MiXCR, TCRdb re-called the 5' RACE reads, giving one row per CDR3 protein. The data hold some 1,600,000 distinct CDR3 sequences, with under 35% observed a single time. The genes are TRBV5-1 and TRBJ2-4, with 7 bases lining up with TRBD2. The source of this sequence is a newborn girl in good health. The sample taken for sequencing was cord blood. The CDR3 DNA reads TGCGCCAGCAGCTTGGGGGAGGGCGTAAACATTCAGTACTTC. Protein sequence: CASSLGEGVNIQYF.